This T cell receptor beta chain was documented in a study of T cell repertoires in cytomegalovirus infection. Details on this clonotype: Its antigen is not known.

Study-wide findings and caveats: CMV-specific TCR beta clonotypes restricted by HLA-C dominated the ex vivo response.

The CDR3 contains 18 residues. The germline V gene encodes CDR1 SGHRS and CDR2 YFSETQ. V was trimmed by 1 base and J by 0 bases, leaving 20 bases between them. TCRdb re-analysed the reads in MiXCR, keeping a single row per CDR3 protein. The sample records some 680,000 distinct CDR3 sequences, roughly 36% being singletons. The chain couples TRBV5-1 to TRBJ2-7; maybe TRBD2 (5 bases). Material: PBMCs. The receptor's source is a human donor in good health (CMV status not recorded). Some clones in this sample may be carry-over from other donors' samples. The chain's CDR3 is CASSLYLEGLGSSYEQYF. The CDR3 DNA sequence: TGCGCCAGCAGCTTGTACCTCGAGGGCTTAGGGAGCTCCTACGAGCAGTACTTC.